This TCR beta chain was obtained from a study of T cells in Graves' hyperthyroidism and ophthalmopathy (dated by TCRdb to between 2018 and 2021). For the wider study: Peripheral blood was sampled at the time of initial diagnosis, prior to any treatment. TCR V-J signatures able to tell the groups apart were searched for in a discovery cohort of 100 or so patients, of whom over 40 had Graves' ophthalmopathy and roughly 57 had stable Graves' hyperthyroidism. Prospective prediction of ophthalmopathy was tested in an independent validation cohort of 18 to 20 hyperthyroidism patients and 17 patients who later progressed to ophthalmopathy. The 100 or so discovery patients were randomly split 7:3 into training and test sets. Thyroid tissue and blood T-cell repertoires from about six Graves' hyperthyroidism patients were also compared in the study. Once sampling was done, hyperthyroidism patients were given methimazole at a starting dose of 30 mg daily, whereas ophthalmopathy patients were given high-dose intravenous methylprednisolone. The paper reports TCR Vbeta CDR3 sequencing of approximately 130 peripheral blood samples: some 44 ophthalmopathy, roughly 80 hyperthyroidism and roughly 17 progressor patients. Beyond this particular receptor, the publication reports: Most expanded thyroid clonotypes (frequency above 0.001) were also found in blood, which suggests that blood repertoires may mirror thyroid immune responses. Sample size was not statistically predetermined, and investigators were not blinded to group allocation. During validation, the model predicted progression to ophthalmopathy a median of around 7 months ahead of onset, with roughly 65% sensitivity and 72% to 80% specificity. In cross-validation, a model built on a 13 V-J signature told ophthalmopathy apart from stable hyperthyroidism with approximately 90% sensitivity and roughly 81% specificity, and in testing the same model reached 80%/75%.

This clonotype showed up just a few times. What antigen it recognizes has not been identified. Base quality data are lacking; no much larger clone is found one base away. Based on the germline V gene, the CDR1 and CDR2 sequences are LGHNA and YSLEER. Taken from cysteine to phenylalanine, the CDR3 has 17 residues. This entry keeps only the CDR3 DNA: 51 bases, framed from base 1. V and J are truncated by 4 bases and 2 bases respectively, leaving an intervening sequence of 18 bases. Moderately to severely active disease, a Clinical Activity Score of at least 3, a NOSPECS grade of at least 4, and a duration under 3 months were present in ophthalmopathy patients. Any patient with an uncontrolled infection, another autoimmune disease, pregnancy or lactation was excluded. Clinical symptoms, serum thyroxine and TRAb, thyroid ultrasound, and orbital computed tomography formed the basis for the diagnoses. Ficoll-Paque density gradient centrifugation was used to isolate PBMCs from around 10 ml of fresh peripheral blood. Total RNA was extracted using Trizol reagent, and RNA quality was assessed on an Agilent 2100 Bioanalyzer.

The TCR beta CDR3 regions were amplified from the RNA transcripts. The TCR CDR3 was subjected to a first round of RT-PCR using the HTBI primer set and the Qiagen OneStep RT-PCR kit. Libraries were constructed in a second round of multiplex PCR, after which size selection and purification were carried out. Libraries were sequenced paired-end with 100 bp reads on an Illumina HiSeq2000. The original methods were these. SOAPnuke was used to process the raw data, with reads discarded if the reads contained adapters or uncalled bases, had a mean Phred below 15, or lacked an exact constant-primer or identifier match. High-quality paired reads were merged with COPE v1.2.5, and unique nucleotide sequences were defined as clonotypes. MiTCR v1.1 was used to align clonotypes to the IMGT TRBV, TRBD and TRBJ reference segments. The analysis included only V-J combinations with a frequency above 0.0001, which together covered 99.2% of the repertoires. The TCS score was defined as F50 (clonal expansion) divided by E x V (chaos), with BLOSUM62-based TCRdist calculated between CDR3 peptides within each V-J. Welch's t-statistics and random forest reduced some 510 V-J features to 13, which were used in a naive Bayes classifier (R e1071). The raw public data were reprocessed by TCRdb itself: fastp quality trimming at Q25, MiXCR clonotype calling, in-frame beta chains only. Each entry merges the rows of one CDR3 protein and shows their most common DNA and genes. TCRdb, not the authors, supplied the V and J calls. The sample table shows more than 500,000 distinct CDR3 sequences, and 16% are seen once. The top ten clones comprise 25% to 35% of the sample.

Input material: blood. The receptor's source is a woman aged 30 to 39 with Graves' ophthalmopathy. The V and J segments used are TRBV4-3 and TRBJ2-1; matching of 6 bases hints at TRBD1 as the D gene. The nucleotide sequence is given as TGCGCCAGCAGCCGAACCACGGGAACAGGGACCTACAATGAGCAGTTCTTC. The resulting protein is CASSRTTGTGTYNEQFF.